This record covers a single T cell receptor beta chain. The antigen is unknown. This CDR3 has 16 residues. Germline CDR1 WNHNN, CDR2 SYGVQD (reference sequence). V shed 6 bases and J 4 bases; nucleotides not matched to a gene: 8. The data were taken from a study of cytomegalovirus exposure and HLA in healthy donors. On the study more broadly: A subsequent analysis stated that the 100 to 150 validation repertoires were run on the same platform as the roughly 700 first-cohort repertoires. Whole-study findings and limits: Reportedly, diagnosis of cytomegalovirus status by the classifier showed high specificity and sensitivity.

Libraries were prepared by immunoSEQ multiplex PCR; TCRdb keeps only in-frame clonotypes and omits some of them. The table includes 150,000 or so clones, 80% to 85% detected once. This clonotype was sampled from a young man in good health and CMV-seropositive. The sequenced sample consisted of PBMCs. The chain recombines TRBV10-1 with TRBJ2-7; 14 bases map to TRBD2. The CDR3 reads CASSEMGLAGVYEQYF. The CDR3 DNA is TGCGCCAGCAGCGAAATGGGACTAGCGGGAGTTTACGAGCAGTACTTC.